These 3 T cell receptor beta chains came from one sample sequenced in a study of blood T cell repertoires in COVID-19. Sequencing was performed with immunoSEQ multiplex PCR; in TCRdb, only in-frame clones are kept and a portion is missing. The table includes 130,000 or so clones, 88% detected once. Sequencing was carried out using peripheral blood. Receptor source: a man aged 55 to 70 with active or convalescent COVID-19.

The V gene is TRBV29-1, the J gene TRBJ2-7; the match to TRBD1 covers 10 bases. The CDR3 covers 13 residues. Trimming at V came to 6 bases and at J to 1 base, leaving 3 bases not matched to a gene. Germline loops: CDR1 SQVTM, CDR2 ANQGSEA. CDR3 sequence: CSVRQGASYEQYF. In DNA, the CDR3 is TGCAGCGTAAGACAGGGGGCGTCCTACGAGCAGTACTTC.

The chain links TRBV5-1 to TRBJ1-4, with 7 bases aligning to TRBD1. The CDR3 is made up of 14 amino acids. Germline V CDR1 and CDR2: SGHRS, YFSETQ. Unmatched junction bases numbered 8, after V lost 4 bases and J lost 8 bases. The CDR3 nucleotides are TGCGCCAGCAGCGCGGGACAGCGTCAGGAAAAACTGTTTTTT. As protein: CASSAGQRQEKLFF.

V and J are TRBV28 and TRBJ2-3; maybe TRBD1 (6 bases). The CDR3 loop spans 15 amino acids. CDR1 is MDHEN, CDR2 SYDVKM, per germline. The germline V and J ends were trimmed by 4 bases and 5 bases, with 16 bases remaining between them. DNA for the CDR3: TGTGCCAGCAGTTATCAACCAACAGGGTTAGATACGCAGTATTTT. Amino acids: CASSYQPTGLDTQYF.